The clone carrying this T cell receptor (beta chain) was observed many times. Its antigen is undetermined. Trimming removed 5 bases from V and 2 bases from J, with 12 bases in between. The V gene's germline CDR1 is MNHNS and CDR2 SASEGT. The CDR3 runs to 14 residues. These data belong to a study of regulatory T cells in long-lasting Graves disease. Researchers made TCR beta libraries by using iRepertoire HTBI primers and running Arm-PCR on CDR3 regions. TCRdb processed the multiplex PCR reads anew with MiXCR; each CDR3 protein has one entry. The sample lists hundreds of thousands of distinct CDR3 sequences; about 16% were seen once. Time point given: newly diagnosed GD, antithyroid drugs for less than 3 months. Researchers made the TCR library from RNA that was extracted from PBMCs. Study results and caveats: Among samples with persistent disease, TRBV28, TRBJ1-2 and TRBJ2-5 were favored.

In addition, the sample was reused for a study of T cells in Graves' hyperthyroidism and ophthalmopathy. Per that paper: Calling Graves' hyperthyroidism stable meant ophthalmopathy did not progress within 18 months. Ophthalmopathy got predicted by the model a median about six months before its onset.

This specimen was peripheral blood mononuclear cells (PBMCs), taken at new diagnosis, from a patient treated with antithyroid drugs. This TCR was recovered from a middle-aged woman with Graves disease. The genes are TRBV6-1 and TRBJ2-5; a possible D gene is TRBD1 (5 bases). The chain's CDR3 is CASSITRVQETQYF. The CDR3 bases are TGTGCCAGCAGTATCACCAGGGTTCAAGAGACCCAGTACTTC.